This is a list of T cell receptor beta chains from one sample in a study of cytomegalovirus exposure and HLA in healthy donors. Sequenced by immunoSEQ multiplex PCR; TCRdb stores in-frame clones only, minus some. Of 80,000 to 95,000 clones in the sample, approximately 71% were seen once. The sequenced material came from PBMCs. All receptors derive from a young woman in good health and CMV-seropositive. The CDR3 runs from the conserved cysteine through the conserved F or W. Fields, in order: clone size, CDR3 length, J gene, D gene, V gene, CDR3 DNA, CDR3 protein. The D gene is left open where the match is weak. For some rows the clone size is stated as once, few or many, or as a class when expanded; others skip it.

- | 15 | TRBJ2-4 | - | TRBV7-9 | TGTGCCAGCAGCCAGGGGACTACCGCCAAAAACATTCAGTACTTC | CASSQGTTAKNIQYF
- | 14 | TRBJ2-1 | - | TRBV6-4 | TGTGCCAGCAGTGAGGACAACTCCTACAATGAGCAGTTCTTC | CASSEDNSYNEQFF
- | 16 | TRBJ1-2 | - | TRBV4-2 | TGTGCCAGCAGCCAAGATAGGGGAGGCCTTCAAGGGGGCTACACCTTC | CASSQDRGGLQGGYTF
- | 16 | TRBJ1-4 | TRBD1 | TRBV25-1 | TGTGCCAGCAGTGCAGGGACAGGGGCTGGGGGTGAAAAACTGTTTTTT | CASSAGTGAGGEKLFF
few | 17 | TRBJ2-7 | TRBD1 | TRBV9 | TGTGCCAGCAGCCCTCAGGACAGGGGAGGAGGCTCCTACGAGCAGTACTTC | CASSPQDRGGGSYEQYF
- | 13 | TRBJ2-7 | TRBD1 | TRBV7-2 | TGTGCCAGCCGGGACAGGTCCTCCTACGAGCAGTACTTC | CASRDRSSYEQYF
- | 13 | TRBJ2-7 | - | TRBV11-1 | TGTGCCAGCAGCTTAGAGACAACCTACGAGCAGTACTTC | CASSLETTYEQYF
- | 13 | TRBJ1-4 | - | TRBV27 | TGTGCCAGCAGTTTGGAGGGTAATGAAAAACTGTTTTTT | CASSLEGNEKLFF
once | 16 | TRBJ1-2 | - | TRBV11-3 | TGTGCTAGCAGCTTAGCTGGCCACCCAAGGAGCTATGGCTACACCTTC | CASSLAGHPRSYGYTF
- | 16 | TRBJ1-1 | - | TRBV28 | TGTGCCAGCAGTTTATTGCGGGCAGGAGCGAACACTGAAGCTTTCTTT | CASSLLRAGANTEAFF
- | 13 | TRBJ2-7 | - | TRBV27 | TGTGCCAGCACCCCCCCAGGGTCCTACGAGCAGTACTTC | CASTPPGSYEQYF
- | 13 | TRBJ1-1 | - | TRBV28 | TGTGCCAGCACCTGGGGGGGAGTCTTTGAAGCTTTCTTT | CASTWGGVFEAFF
- | 13 | TRBJ1-3 | - | TRBV4-3 | TGCGCCAGCAGCCAAAAGGAGGGAAACACCATATATTTT | CASSQKEGNTIYF
- | 18 | TRBJ2-5 | TRBD2 | TRBV7-3 | TGTGCCAGCAGCCCCAGGGGGGAACTAGCGGGTTATCAAGAGACCCAGTACTTC | CASSPRGELAGYQETQYF
- | 16 | TRBJ1-3 | - | TRBV6-1 | TGTGCCAGCAGTGCGGAGGGGACTCTCTCTGGAAACACCATATATTTT | CASSAEGTLSGNTIYF
few | 15 | TRBJ2-5 | - | TRBV5-1 | TGCGCCAGCAGCTCCAGGCAGGGGTGGGAAGAGACCCAGTACTTC | CASSSRQGWEETQYF
- | 16 | TRBJ2-7 | TRBD1 | TRBV6-5 | TGTGCCAGCAGTTACTCGAGAGGGGGCAAAAACTACGAGCAGTACTTC | CASSYSRGGKNYEQYF
- | 15 | TRBJ1-1 | TRBD1 | TRBV5-3 | TGTGCCAGAAGCTGGAAACAGGGGGCGCGGACTGAAGCTTTCTTT | CARSWKQGARTEAFF
few | 14 | TRBJ1-1 | - | TRBV5-1 | TGCGCCAGCAGCCGGGGGGGGGCGTACACTGAAGCTTTCTTT | CASSRGGAYTEAFF
- | 12 | TRBJ2-1 | - | TRBV5-1 | TGCGCCAGCAGCTTGGTATCCAATGAGCAGTTCTTC | CASSLVSNEQFF
few | 14 | TRBJ2-7 | - | TRBV25-1 | TGTGCCAGCAGGGGTATCACAGGGAGACACGAGCAGTACTTC | CASRGITGRHEQYF
- | 16 | TRBJ2-6 | TRBD1 | TRBV4-2 | TGTGCCAGCAGCCAGACAGGGGGGTCTGGGGCCAACGTCCTGACTTTC | CASSQTGGSGANVLTF
few | 12 | TRBJ2-7 | - | TRBV2 | TGTGCCAGCAGACAGTACTCCTACGAGCAGTACTTC | CASRQYSYEQYF
- | 14 | TRBJ2-3 | - | TRBV7-8 | TGTGCCAGCAGCTTAAGTAGAGCCTCAGATACGCAGTATTTT | CASSLSRASDTQYF
- | 15 | TRBJ1-1 | - | TRBV5-6 | TGTGCCAGCAGCTTCGAGGGGGGGCCTAACACTGAAGCTTTCTTT | CASSFEGGPNTEAFF
- | 15 | TRBJ2-1 | TRBD2 | TRBV6-1 | TGTGCCAGCAGCCAAACTAGCGGGGGCCCCAATGAGCAGTTCTTC | CASSQTSGGPNEQFF
few | 14 | TRBJ2-5 | - | TRBV5-1 | TGCGCCAGCAGCTTGGGAGGGCCCGGAGAGACCCAGTACTTC | CASSLGGPGETQYF
- | 14 | TRBJ2-2 | - | TRBV6-4 | TGTGCCAGCTCTTTAACAGAGAACACCGGGGAGCTGTTTTTT | CASSLTENTGELFF
- | 10 | TRBJ1-1 | - | TRBV20-1 | TGCAGGACCGGGTGGACTGAAGCTTTCTTT | CRTGWTEAFF
- | 16 | TRBJ1-2 | - | TRBV6-5 | TGTGCCAGCAGTTACTCAGTAGGAGGGGGGGCTGGTGGCTACACCTTC | CASSYSVGGGAGGYTF
- | 11 | TRBJ1-2 | - | TRBV21-1 | TGTGCCAGCAGCAACAGGGGTGGCTACACCTTC | CASSNRGGYTF
- | 18 | TRBJ2-1 | TRBD2 | TRBV9 | TGTGCCAGCAGCGTAACTCTGGATAGCGGGTTCTCCTACAATGAGCAGTTCTTC | CASSVTLDSGFSYNEQFF
- | 15 | TRBJ1-2 | TRBD1 | TRBV28 | TGTGCCAGCAGTTATTCGACAGGGATTAACTATGGCTACACCTTC | CASSYSTGINYGYTF
once | 16 | TRBJ2-7 | - | TRBV7-9 | TGTGCCAGCAGCTTAAGGGTTTTCGGGGAGAACTACGAGCAGTACTTC | CASSLRVFGENYEQYF
once | 14 | TRBJ1-1 | - | TRBV27 | TGTGCCAGCATCCGAGTCGGGGGGGGAACTGAAGCTTTCTTT | CASIRVGGGTEAFF
- | 17 | TRBJ2-1 | - | TRBV15 | TGTGCCACCAGCACAGAACCCCCGGACTCAGGCGACAATGAGCAGTTCTTC | CATSTEPPDSGDNEQFF
- | 15 | TRBJ2-5 | TRBD2 | TRBV6-5 | TGTGCCAGCAGTTACCGGGGGGGGACTTGGGAGACCCAGTACTTC | CASSYRGGTWETQYF
- | 11 | TRBJ2-3 | - | TRBV7-8 | TGTGCCAGCAGCGCGGAAGATACGCAGTATTTT | CASSAEDTQYF
- | 14 | TRBJ1-6 | TRBD1 | TRBV5-1 | TGCGCCAGCAGAGGGACAGAATATAATTCACCCCTCCACTTT | CASRGTEYNSPLHF
- | 13 | TRBJ2-7 | TRBD2 | TRBV7-6 | TGTGCCAGCAGCTTAGGACGCGGGAGTGAGCAGTACTTC | CASSLGRGSEQYF
- | 12 | TRBJ1-2 | - | TRBV29-1 | TGCAGCGTCGACCTTGGTCGGCGGGGCTACACCTTC | CSVDLGRRGYTF
- | 18 | TRBJ2-1 | TRBD2 | TRBV4-1 | TGCGCCAGCAGCCTAATCCGGCCACCTCGGGGGGGTCGGAATGAGCAGTTCTTC | CASSLIRPPRGGRNEQFF